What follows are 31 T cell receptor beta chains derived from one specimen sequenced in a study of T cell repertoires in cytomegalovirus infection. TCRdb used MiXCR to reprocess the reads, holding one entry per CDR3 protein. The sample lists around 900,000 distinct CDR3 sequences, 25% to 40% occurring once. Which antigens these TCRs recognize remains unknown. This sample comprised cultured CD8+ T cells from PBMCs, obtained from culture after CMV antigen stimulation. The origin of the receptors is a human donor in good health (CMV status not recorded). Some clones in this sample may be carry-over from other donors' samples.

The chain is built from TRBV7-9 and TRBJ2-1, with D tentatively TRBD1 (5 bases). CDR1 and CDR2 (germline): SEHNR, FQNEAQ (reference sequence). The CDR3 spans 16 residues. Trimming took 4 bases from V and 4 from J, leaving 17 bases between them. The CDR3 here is CASSSGRRQPYNEQFF. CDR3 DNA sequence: TGTGCCAGCAGCTCGGGTAGGAGACAGCCGTACAATGAGCAGTTCTTC.

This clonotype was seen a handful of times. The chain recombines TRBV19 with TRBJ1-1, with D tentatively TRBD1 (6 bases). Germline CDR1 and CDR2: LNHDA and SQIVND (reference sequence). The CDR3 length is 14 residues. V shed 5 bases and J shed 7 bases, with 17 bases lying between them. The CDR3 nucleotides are TGTGCCAGTAGTCCCCCCGGGACACCTGTTGAAGCTTTCTTT. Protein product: CASSPPGTPVEAFF.

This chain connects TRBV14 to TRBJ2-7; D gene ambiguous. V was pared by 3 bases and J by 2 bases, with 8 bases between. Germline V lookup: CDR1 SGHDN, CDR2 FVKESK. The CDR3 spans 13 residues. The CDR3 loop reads CASSQIVTYEQYF. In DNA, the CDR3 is TGTGCCAGCAGCCAGATCGTGACCTACGAGCAGTACTTC.

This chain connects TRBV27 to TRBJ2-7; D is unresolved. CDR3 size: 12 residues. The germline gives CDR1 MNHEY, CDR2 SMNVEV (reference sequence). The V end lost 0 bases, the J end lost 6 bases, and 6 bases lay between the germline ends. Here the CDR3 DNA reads TGTGCCAGCAGTTTATCCGGGTCCGAGCAGTACTTC. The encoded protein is CASSLSGSEQYF.

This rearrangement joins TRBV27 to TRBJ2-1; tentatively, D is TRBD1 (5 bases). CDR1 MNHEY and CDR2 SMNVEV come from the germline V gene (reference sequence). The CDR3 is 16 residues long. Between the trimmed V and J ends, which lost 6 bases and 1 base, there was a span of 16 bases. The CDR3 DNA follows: TGTGCCAGCAGGGGAAGACAGAGCCCTTCCTACAATGAGCAGTTCTTC. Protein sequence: CASRGRQSPSYNEQFF.

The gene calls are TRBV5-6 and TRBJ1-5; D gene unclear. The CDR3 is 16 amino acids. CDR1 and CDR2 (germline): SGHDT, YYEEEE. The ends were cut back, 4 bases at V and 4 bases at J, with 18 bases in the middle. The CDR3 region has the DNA TGTGCCAGCAGCCTGAGGACGCCAACCCCGAATCAGCCCCAGCATTTT. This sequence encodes CASSLRTPTPNQPQHF.

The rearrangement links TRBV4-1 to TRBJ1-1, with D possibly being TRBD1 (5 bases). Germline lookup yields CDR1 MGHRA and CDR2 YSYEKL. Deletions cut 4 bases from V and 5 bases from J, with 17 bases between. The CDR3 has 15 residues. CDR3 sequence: CASSPYLQGPTEAFF. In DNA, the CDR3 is TGCGCCAGCAGCCCTTACCTTCAGGGCCCAACTGAAGCTTTCTTT.

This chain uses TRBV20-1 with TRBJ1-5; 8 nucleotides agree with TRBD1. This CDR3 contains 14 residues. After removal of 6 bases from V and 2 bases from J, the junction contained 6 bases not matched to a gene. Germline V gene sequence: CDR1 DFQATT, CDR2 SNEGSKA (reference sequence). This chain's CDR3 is CSAKTGEGNQPQHF. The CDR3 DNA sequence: TGCAGTGCCAAGACAGGGGAAGGCAATCAGCCCCAGCATTTT.

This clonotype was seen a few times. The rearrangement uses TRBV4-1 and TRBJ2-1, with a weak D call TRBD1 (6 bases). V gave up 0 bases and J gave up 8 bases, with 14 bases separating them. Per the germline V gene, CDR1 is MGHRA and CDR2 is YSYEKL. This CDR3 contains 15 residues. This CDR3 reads CASSQDPGQSDEQFF. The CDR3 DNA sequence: TGCGCCAGCAGCCAAGACCCGGGACAAAGCGATGAGCAGTTCTTC.

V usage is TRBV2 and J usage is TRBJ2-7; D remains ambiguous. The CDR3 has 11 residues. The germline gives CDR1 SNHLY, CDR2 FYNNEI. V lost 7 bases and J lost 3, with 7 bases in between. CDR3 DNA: TGTGCCAGCATGGGCCACTACGAGCAGTACGTC. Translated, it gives CASMGHYEQYV.

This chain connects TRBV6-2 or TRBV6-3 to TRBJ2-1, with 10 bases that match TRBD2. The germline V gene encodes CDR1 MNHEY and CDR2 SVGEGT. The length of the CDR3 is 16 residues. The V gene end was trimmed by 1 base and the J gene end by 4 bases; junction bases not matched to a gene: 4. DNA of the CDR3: TGTGCCAGCAGTTACTGGGGAGCGGGGGGGTACAATGAGCAGTTCTTC. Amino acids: CASSYWGAGGYNEQFF.

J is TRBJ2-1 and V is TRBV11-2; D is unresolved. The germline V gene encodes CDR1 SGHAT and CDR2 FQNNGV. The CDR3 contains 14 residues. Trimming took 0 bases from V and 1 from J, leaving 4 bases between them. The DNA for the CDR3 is TGTGCCAGCAGCTTAGAGATGTCCTACAATGAGCAGTTCTTC. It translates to CASSLEMSYNEQFF.

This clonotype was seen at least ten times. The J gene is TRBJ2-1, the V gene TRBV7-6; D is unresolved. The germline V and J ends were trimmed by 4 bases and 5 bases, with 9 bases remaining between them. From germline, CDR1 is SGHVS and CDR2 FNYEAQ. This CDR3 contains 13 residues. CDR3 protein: CASSSRPNNEQFF. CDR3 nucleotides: TGTGCCAGCAGCTCACGACCGAACAATGAGCAGTTCTTC.

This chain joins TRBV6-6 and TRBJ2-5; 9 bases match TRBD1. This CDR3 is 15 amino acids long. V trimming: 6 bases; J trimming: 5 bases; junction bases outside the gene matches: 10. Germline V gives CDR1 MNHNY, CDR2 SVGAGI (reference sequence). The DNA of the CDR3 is TGTGCCAGCAGCAAACAGGGGGCTTTCTTGGAGACCCAGTACTTC. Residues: CASSKQGAFLETQYF.

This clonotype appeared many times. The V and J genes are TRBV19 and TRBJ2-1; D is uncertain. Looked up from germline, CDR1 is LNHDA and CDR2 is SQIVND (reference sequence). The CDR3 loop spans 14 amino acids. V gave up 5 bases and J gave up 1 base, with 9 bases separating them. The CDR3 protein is CASSLQESYNEQFF. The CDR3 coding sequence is TGTGCCAGTAGTTTGCAGGAGTCCTACAATGAGCAGTTCTTC.

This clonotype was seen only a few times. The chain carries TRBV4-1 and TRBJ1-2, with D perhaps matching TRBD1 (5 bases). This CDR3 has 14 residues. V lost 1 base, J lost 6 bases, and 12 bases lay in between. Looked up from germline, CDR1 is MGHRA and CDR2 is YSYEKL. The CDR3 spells CASSQVLKGNGYTF. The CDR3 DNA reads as TGCGCCAGCAGCCAAGTCCTCAAGGGGAATGGCTACACCTTC.

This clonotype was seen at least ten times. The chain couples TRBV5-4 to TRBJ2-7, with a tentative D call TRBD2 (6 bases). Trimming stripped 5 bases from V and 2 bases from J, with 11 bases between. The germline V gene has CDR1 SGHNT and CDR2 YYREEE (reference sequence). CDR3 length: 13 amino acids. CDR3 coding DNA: TGTGCCAGCAGACGGGACTTCACCTACGAGCAGTACGTC. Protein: CASRRDFTYEQYV.

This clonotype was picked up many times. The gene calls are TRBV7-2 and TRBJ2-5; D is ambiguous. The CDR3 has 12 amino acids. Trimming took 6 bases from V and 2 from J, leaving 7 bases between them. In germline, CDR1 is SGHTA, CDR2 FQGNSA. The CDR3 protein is CASRRVQETQYF. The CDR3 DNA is TGTGCCAGCAGACGTGTTCAAGAGACCCAGTACTTC.

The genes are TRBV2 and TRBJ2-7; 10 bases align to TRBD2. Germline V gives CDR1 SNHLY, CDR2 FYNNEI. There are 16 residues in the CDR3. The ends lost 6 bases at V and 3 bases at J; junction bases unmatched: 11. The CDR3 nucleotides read TGTGCCAGCAGGCACAAGTCTAGCGGGGGACTCTACGAGCAGTACTTC. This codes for CASRHKSSGGLYEQYF.

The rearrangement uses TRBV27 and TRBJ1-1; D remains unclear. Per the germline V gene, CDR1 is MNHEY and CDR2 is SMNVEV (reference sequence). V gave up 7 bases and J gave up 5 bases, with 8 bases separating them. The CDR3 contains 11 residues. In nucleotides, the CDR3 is TGTGCCAGCATTGGATGGACTGAAGCTTTCTTT. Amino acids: CASIGWTEAFF.

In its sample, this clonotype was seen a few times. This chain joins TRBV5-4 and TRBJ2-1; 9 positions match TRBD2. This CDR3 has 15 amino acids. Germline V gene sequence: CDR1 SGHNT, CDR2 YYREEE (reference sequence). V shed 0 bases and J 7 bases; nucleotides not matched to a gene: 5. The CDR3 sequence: CASSLDLSGGNEQFF. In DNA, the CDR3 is TGTGCCAGCAGCTTGGATCTTAGCGGGGGTAATGAGCAGTTCTTC.

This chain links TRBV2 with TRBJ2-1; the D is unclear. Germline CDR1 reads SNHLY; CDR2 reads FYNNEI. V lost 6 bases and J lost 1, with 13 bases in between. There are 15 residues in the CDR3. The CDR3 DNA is TGTGCCAGCAGAAGGAGTGAGGAATCCTACAATGAGCAGTTCTTC. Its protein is CASRRSEESYNEQFF.

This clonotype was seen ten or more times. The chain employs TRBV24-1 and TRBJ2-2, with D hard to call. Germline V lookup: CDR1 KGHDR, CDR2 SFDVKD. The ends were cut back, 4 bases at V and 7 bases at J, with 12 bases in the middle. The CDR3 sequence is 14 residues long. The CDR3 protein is CATSDRKKGGELFF. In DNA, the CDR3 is TGTGCCACCAGTGACAGGAAGAAAGGCGGGGAGCTGTTTTTT.

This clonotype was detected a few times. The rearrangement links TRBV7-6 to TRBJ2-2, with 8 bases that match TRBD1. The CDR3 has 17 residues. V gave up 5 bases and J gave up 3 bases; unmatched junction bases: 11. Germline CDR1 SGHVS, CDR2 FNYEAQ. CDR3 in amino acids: CASSPRAGQEDTGELFF. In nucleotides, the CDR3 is TGTGCCAGCAGCCCCAGGGCGGGACAGGAAGACACCGGGGAGCTGTTTTTT.

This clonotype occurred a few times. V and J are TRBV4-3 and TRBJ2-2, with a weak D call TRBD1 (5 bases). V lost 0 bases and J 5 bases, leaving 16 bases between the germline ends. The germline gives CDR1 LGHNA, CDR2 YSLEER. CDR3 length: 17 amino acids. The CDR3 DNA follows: TGCGCCAGCAGCCAAGATATGTCCAGGGAAGGAACCGGGGAGCTGTTTTTT. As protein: CASSQDMSREGTGELFF.

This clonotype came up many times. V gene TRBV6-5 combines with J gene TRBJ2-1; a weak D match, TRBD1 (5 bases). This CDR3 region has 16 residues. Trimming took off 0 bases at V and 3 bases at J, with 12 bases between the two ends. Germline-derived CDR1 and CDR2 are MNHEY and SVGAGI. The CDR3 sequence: CASSYSSAGNYNEQFF. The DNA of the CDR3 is TGTGCCAGCAGTTACTCGTCGGCAGGGAACTACAATGAGCAGTTCTTC.

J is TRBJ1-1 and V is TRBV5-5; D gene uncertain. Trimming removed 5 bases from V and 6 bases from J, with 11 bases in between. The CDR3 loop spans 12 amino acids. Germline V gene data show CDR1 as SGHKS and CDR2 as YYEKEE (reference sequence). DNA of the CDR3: TGTGCCAGCAGTTTTCACGGTCCTGAAGCTTTCTTT. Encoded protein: CASSFHGPEAFF. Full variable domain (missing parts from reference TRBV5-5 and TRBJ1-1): DAGVTQSPTHLIKTRGQQVTLRCSPISGHKSVSWYQQVLGQGPQFIFQYYEKEERGRGNFPDRFSARQFPNYSSELNVNALLLGDSALYLCASSFHGPEAFFGQGTRLTVV.

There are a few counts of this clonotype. This CDR3 is CAIRDGTGLQETQYF. The CDR3 coding sequence is TGTGCCATCAGAGACGGGACAGGCCTCCAAGAGACCCAGTACTTC. The chain recombines TRBV10-3 with TRBJ2-5, with 8 bases aligning to TRBD1. Germline trimming cut 6 bases from V and 1 base from J; bases unmatched to any gene: 7. The CDR3 covers 15 residues. CDR1 is ENHRY and CDR2 is SYGVKD in the germline V gene.

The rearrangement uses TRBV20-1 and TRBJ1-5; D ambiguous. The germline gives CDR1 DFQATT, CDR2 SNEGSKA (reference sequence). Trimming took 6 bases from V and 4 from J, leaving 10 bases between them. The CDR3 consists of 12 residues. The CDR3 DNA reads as TGCAGTGCCCTGGACGGAAATCAGCCCCAGCATTTT. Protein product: CSALDGNQPQHF.

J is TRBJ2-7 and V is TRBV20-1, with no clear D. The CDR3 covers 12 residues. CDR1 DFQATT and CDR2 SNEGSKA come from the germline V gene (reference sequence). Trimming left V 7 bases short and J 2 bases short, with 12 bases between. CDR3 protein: CSVNPEPYEQYF. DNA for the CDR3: TGCAGTGTAAACCCAGAGCCCTACGAGCAGTACTTC.

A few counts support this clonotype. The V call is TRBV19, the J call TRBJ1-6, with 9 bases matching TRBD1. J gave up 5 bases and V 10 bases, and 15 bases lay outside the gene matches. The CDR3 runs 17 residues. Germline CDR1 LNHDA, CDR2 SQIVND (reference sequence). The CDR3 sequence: CATAGLRDRANNSPLHF. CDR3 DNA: TGTGCCACCGCCGGACTCCGGGACAGGGCTAATAATTCACCCCTCCACTTT.